The entry that follows covers one TCR beta chain sequence. Its antigen is unknown. PCR employed 60 Vbeta and 13 Jbeta primers. Sequencing was performed with immunoSEQ multiplex PCR; in TCRdb, only in-frame clones are kept and a portion is missing. The table includes 120,000 or so clones, 77% detected once. This sample was included in a study of cytomegalovirus exposure and HLA in healthy donors. The trim removed 0 bases at V and 4 bases at J, leaving 3 bases unmatched. This CDR3 has 15 residues. CDR1 is MNHNS and CDR2 is SASEGT in the germline V gene. Findings and caveats of the study: Fewer N-insertions than the 666-donor mean were reportedly shown by an Asian-associated ancestry cluster in a later analysis. Analyses of presence and absence presupposed an approximately uniform sequencing depth across donors.

Sequencing was carried out using PBMCs. The origin of this receptor is a man aged 18 to 30 in good health and CMV-seropositive. The chain is built from TRBV6-1 and TRBJ1-5, with 7 positions matching TRBD1. The CDR3 sequence: CASSEALTGNQPQHF. In DNA form, the CDR3 reads TGTGCCAGCAGTGAAGCGCTGACAGGGAATCAGCCCCAGCATTTT.